This entry lists 28 T cell receptor beta chains sequenced from one sample in a study of patients and donors after allogeneic stem cell transplantation. Each CDR3 protein gets one entry after TCRdb re-called the RT-PCR reads with MiXCR. The table records about 15,000 distinct CDR3 sequences, 25% to 30% of them present only once. Sequencing was performed on blood, either unsorted or a sorted T cell fraction (not recorded which). Receptors originate from a human donor who was either an allogeneic HSCT recipient or a stem cell or donor lymphocyte infusion donor (not recorded which). It is not recorded whose cells these are; they may come from a transplant donor.

This rearrangement joins TRBV29-1 to TRBJ1-4; 8 nucleotides align to TRBD1. This CDR3 has 13 residues. Losses at the gene ends were 3 bases for V and 7 bases for J; bases not matched to a gene: 4. Germline V gives CDR1 SQVTM, CDR2 ANQGSEA. The CDR3 loop is CSVEVQGGEKLFF. The DNA for the CDR3 is TGCAGCGTTGAGGTACAGGGGGGTGAAAAACTGTTTTTT.

The chain employs TRBV9 and TRBJ2-7; 8 bases match TRBD2. J was trimmed by 3 bases and V by 0 bases; bases with no gene match: 2. The CDR3 is made up of 14 amino acids. CDR1 and CDR2 (germline): SGDLS, YYNGEE. The CDR3 region is CASSVGGGHYEQYF. The CDR3 region has the DNA TGTGCCAGCAGCGTAGGCGGGGGGCACTACGAGCAGTACTTC.

This chain uses TRBV4-2 with TRBJ2-5, with 7 bases fitting TRBD1. V lost 0 bases and J lost 5; bases outside the gene matches: 3. Germline V CDR1 and CDR2: LGHNA, YNFKEQ. The CDR3 runs to 14 residues. The CDR3: CASSQDSRGETQYF. CDR3 nucleotides: TGTGCCAGCAGCCAAGATTCCAGGGGGGAGACCCAGTACTTC.

At least ten counts were recorded for this clonotype. CDR3 DNA: TGTGCCAGCAGCCAGGGGGGGGTTTTCGACCTTAATCAGCCCCAGCATTTT. This sequence encodes CASSQGGVFDLNQPQHF. This chain links TRBV12-3 or TRBV12-4 with TRBJ1-5, with 7 bases fitting TRBD1. V lost 6 bases, J lost 4 bases, and 15 bases stayed unmatched. This CDR3 spans 17 amino acids.

The chain couples TRBV27 to TRBJ1-2; 8 bases line up with TRBD1. V dropped 5 bases and J dropped 6; count of bases not matched to a gene: 8. The CDR3 is 14 residues long. Looked up from germline, CDR1 is MNHEY and CDR2 is SMNVEV (reference sequence). The CDR3 here is CASSPWRGQDGYTF. The CDR3 nucleotides are TGTGCCAGCAGTCCCTGGAGGGGACAGGATGGCTACACCTTC.

The chain uses TRBV7-3 and TRBJ1-2; D not resolved. CDR1 is SGHTA, CDR2 FQGTGA, per germline. The germline V and J ends were trimmed by 5 bases and 7 bases, with 11 bases remaining between them. The CDR3 is made up of 12 amino acids. CDR3 loop: CASSPRTVGYTF. The CDR3 bases are TGTGCCAGCAGCCCTCGGACCGTTGGCTACACCTTC.

This clonotype was found a few times. The chain employs TRBV2 and TRBJ1-5, with 8 nucleotides matching TRBD1. The CDR3 runs 16 residues. Germline CDR1 is SNHLY and CDR2 is FYNNEI. The junction had 8 bases not matched to a gene; V was cut back by 5 bases and J by 2 bases. The CDR3 loop reads CASSSTGGIRNQPQHF. The CDR3 coding sequence is TGTGCCAGCAGTTCTACAGGGGGAATTCGCAATCAGCCCCAGCATTTT.

Ten or more counts support this clonotype. This chain connects TRBV12-3 or TRBV12-4 to TRBJ2-1, with 7 bases matching TRBD2. V shed 7 bases and J 3 bases; nucleotides not matched to a gene: 3. This CDR3 has 13 amino acids. This chain's CDR3 is CASTGGGYNEQFF. The CDR3 bases are TGTGCCAGCACCGGCGGGGGCTACAATGAGCAGTTCTTC.

This clonotype showed up just a few times. CDR3 in DNA: TGTGCCAGCAGAGGACAGGGGCTATGGGACACTGAAGCTTTCTTT. Amino acids: CASRGQGLWDTEAFF. V usage is TRBV27 and J usage is TRBJ1-1, with 9 nucleotides matching TRBD1. CDR1 is MNHEY and CDR2 is SMNVEV in the germline V gene (reference sequence). The CDR3 is 15 residues long. J lost 3 bases, V lost 6 bases, and 8 bases had no gene match.

The chain has TRBV3-1 and TRBJ1-1; 7 nucleotides align to TRBD1. Germline CDR1 LGHDT, CDR2 YNNKEL (reference sequence). CDR3 size: 15 residues. Trimming took 4 bases from V and 0 from J; bases not matched to a gene: 5. CDR3 bases: TGTGCCAGCAGCCGGACAGGTTCTTTGAACACTGAAGCTTTCTTT. Translating gives CASSRTGSLNTEAFF.

There are many counts of this clonotype. The chain recombines TRBV20-1 with TRBJ1-2; 10 bases are a match to TRBD1. Germline assignment: CDR1 DFQATT and CDR2 SNEGSKA (reference sequence). The CDR3 extends over 14 amino acids. V shed 7 bases and J 0 bases; nucleotides not matched to a gene: 5. The chain's CDR3 is CSGGQGRANYGYTF. The CDR3 bases are TGCAGTGGGGGACAGGGGCGAGCTAACTATGGCTACACCTTC.

This clonotype was counted a few times. The CDR3 sequence is CSVADTAVGKLFF. In nucleotides, the CDR3 is TGCAGCGTTGCGGACACGGCGGTGGGGAAACTGTTTTTT. This chain joins TRBV29-1 and TRBJ1-4; D is perhaps TRBD1 (5 bases). The CDR3 totals 13 residues. V lost 4 bases and J lost 11, with 17 bases in between. CDR1 and CDR2 from the germline V gene are SQVTM and ANQGSEA. Complete variable domain (other parts from reference TRBV29-1 and TRBJ1-4): SAVISQKPSRDICQRGTSLTIQCQVDSQVTMMFWYRQQPGQSLTLIATANQGSEATYESGFVIDKFPISRPNLTFSTLTVSNMSPEDSSIYLCSVADTAVGKLFFGSGTQLSVL.

This clonotype is labeled medium-sized. The chain is built from TRBV10-3 and TRBJ2-1; tentatively, D is TRBD1 (7 bases). CDR3 length: 15 residues. The V end was cut by 4 bases, the J end by 5 bases, with 15 bases between. Germline CDR1 ENHRY, CDR2 SYGVKD. CDR3 loop: CAISGPQGGNNEQFF. As DNA, the CDR3 is TGTGCCATCAGTGGCCCGCAGGGGGGCAACAATGAGCAGTTCTTC.

The genes are TRBV5-6 and TRBJ2-5; possible D gene TRBD1, 7 bases. Germline V CDR1 and CDR2: SGHDT, YYEEEE. The V gene lost 1 base and the J gene lost 5 bases, with 15 bases spanning the gap. The CDR3 consists of 15 residues. The CDR3, as DNA: TGTGCCAGCAGCTTGAAAACAGGGGCGGGGGAGACCCAGTACTTC. Protein sequence: CASSLKTGAGETQYF.

This clonotype is classed as medium-sized. V usage is TRBV12-3 or TRBV12-4 and J usage is TRBJ1-5; D possibly corresponds to TRBD1 (6 bases). V shed 6 bases and J shed 4 bases, with 16 bases lying between them. The CDR3 runs to 15 residues. The CDR3 loop reads CASRLPGHTNQPQHF. Written as DNA, the CDR3 is TGTGCCAGCAGGTTGCCGGGACACACTAATCAGCCCCAGCATTTT.

This clonotype came up a few times. The rearrangement links TRBV14 to TRBJ2-2, with 9 nucleotides matching TRBD1. CDR1 and CDR2 from the germline V gene are SGHDN and FVKESK. This CDR3 comprises 15 residues. Trimming at V came to 1 base and at J to 3 bases, leaving 0 bases not matched to a gene. This CDR3 is CASSQGTGDTGELFF. In nucleotides, the CDR3 is TGTGCCAGCAGCCAAGGGACAGGGGACACCGGGGAGCTGTTTTTT.

The V call is TRBV12-3 or TRBV12-4, the J call TRBJ1-4; D unclear. There are 14 residues in the CDR3. Trimming left V 3 bases short and J 1 base short, with 6 bases between. This chain's CDR3 is CASSLVVTNEKLFF. The CDR3 region has the DNA TGTGCCAGCAGTTTGGTGGTAACTAATGAAAAACTGTTTTTT.

This clonotype has only a few counts. This sequence joins TRBV18 and TRBJ1-4; D is possibly TRBD1 (5 bases). The CDR3 consists of 15 residues. In germline, CDR1 is KGHSH, CDR2 LQKENI. The ends were cut back, 1 base at V and 7 bases at J, with 13 bases in the middle. This CDR3 is CASSPRGERREKLFF. For the CDR3, the DNA is TGTGCCAGCTCACCACGAGGGGAAAGACGTGAAAAACTGTTTTTT.

This clonotype was found a few times. The chain recombines TRBV5-6 with TRBJ1-5; D is unclear. V was cut by 0 bases and J by 3 bases, with 4 bases left in between. The CDR3 consists of 13 residues. Germline CDR1 SGHDT, CDR2 YYEEEE. The CDR3 protein is CASSLGPNQPQHF. DNA for the CDR3: TGTGCCAGCAGCTTGGGCCCCAATCAGCCCCAGCATTTT.

This chain joins TRBV5-1 and TRBJ2-1, with D hard to call. The CDR3 spans 14 residues. V was pared by 4 bases and J by 3 bases, with 11 bases between. Germline CDR1 is SGHRS and CDR2 is YFSETQ. CDR3 sequence: CASSVPLYYNEQFF. Written as DNA, the CDR3 is TGCGCCAGCAGCGTGCCCCTGTACTACAATGAGCAGTTCTTC.

The chain combines TRBV4-1 with TRBJ2-7; 11 bases map to TRBD1. Germline V gene sequence: CDR1 MGHRA, CDR2 YSYEKL. V lost 5 bases, J lost 7 bases, and 7 bases stayed unmatched. CDR3 size: 14 residues. This CDR3 is CASSGQGASKEQYF. For the CDR3, the DNA is TGCGCCAGCAGCGGACAGGGGGCCTCTAAAGAGCAGTACTTC.

This clonotype occurred a few times. This chain uses TRBV4-2 with TRBJ1-4; weak D call: TRBD1 (6 bases). V lost 0 bases and J lost 6, with 20 bases in between. The CDR3 covers 18 residues. The V gene's germline CDR1 is LGHNA and CDR2 YNFKEQ. As DNA, the CDR3 is TGTGCCAGCAGCCAAGATGTGGTAGGGGACATGGACTATGAAAAACTGTTTTTT. Encoded protein: CASSQDVVGDMDYEKLFF.

This rearrangement joins TRBV20-1 to TRBJ1-1; 8 bases fit TRBD1. Trimming removed 5 bases from V and 8 bases from J; junction bases left unmatched: 19. Germline V lookup: CDR1 DFQATT, CDR2 SNEGSKA (reference sequence). This CDR3 is 16 amino acids long. This CDR3 is CSAPPGTGKWRAEAFF. The CDR3 DNA sequence: TGCAGTGCTCCTCCCGGGACAGGAAAGTGGCGTGCCGAAGCTTTCTTT.

The genes are TRBV27 and TRBJ2-5, with 8 bases that match TRBD1. The V and J ends lost 2 bases and 5 bases, in that order; junction bases with no gene match: 7. This CDR3 spans 15 amino acids. Per the germline V gene, CDR1 is MNHEY and CDR2 is SMNVEV (reference sequence). The CDR3, as DNA: TGTGCCAGCAGTTTAGAACGGACAGGGTGGGAGACCCAGTACTTC. Protein sequence: CASSLERTGWETQYF.

This clonotype came up a few times. The chain couples TRBV5-5 to TRBJ1-4; D not certain. The CDR3 totals 13 residues. Germline values: CDR1 SGHKS, CDR2 YYEKEE (reference sequence). The V end was cut by 1 base, the J end by 8 bases, with 9 bases between. The CDR3 nucleotides are TGTGCCAGCAGCTTGATGGTGCAGGAAAAACTGTTTTTT. Protein: CASSLMVQEKLFF.

This chain uses TRBV4-1 with TRBJ1-1, with D maybe TRBD1 (6 bases). The V end lost 7 bases, the J end lost 3 bases, and 18 bases lay between the germline ends. Germline values: CDR1 MGHRA, CDR2 YSYEKL. CDR3 length equals 15 residues. CDR3 sequence reads: CASTRGGLDDTEAFF. Here the CDR3 DNA reads TGCGCCAGCACCCGTGGGGGGCTGGATGACACTGAAGCTTTCTTT.

The chain uses TRBV4-1 and TRBJ1-2; D is perhaps TRBD1 (5 bases). The CDR3 totals 16 residues. Germline lookup yields CDR1 MGHRA and CDR2 YSYEKL. Trimming pared 0 bases from V and 8 bases from J, leaving 19 bases between. CDR3 DNA: TGCGCCAGCAGCCAAGAGTTGCGGGGGAGAGCGAAGGGCTACACCTTC. It specifies CASSQELRGRAKGYTF.

V and J are TRBV5-1 and TRBJ2-3; D remains ambiguous. V gave up 0 bases and J gave up 8 bases, with 7 bases separating them. Per the germline V gene, CDR1 is SGHRS and CDR2 is YFSETQ. CDR3 length: 12 residues. CDR3 sequence: CASSLEGPTQYF. CDR3 nucleotide sequence: TGCGCCAGCAGCTTGGAAGGTCCTACGCAGTATTTT.